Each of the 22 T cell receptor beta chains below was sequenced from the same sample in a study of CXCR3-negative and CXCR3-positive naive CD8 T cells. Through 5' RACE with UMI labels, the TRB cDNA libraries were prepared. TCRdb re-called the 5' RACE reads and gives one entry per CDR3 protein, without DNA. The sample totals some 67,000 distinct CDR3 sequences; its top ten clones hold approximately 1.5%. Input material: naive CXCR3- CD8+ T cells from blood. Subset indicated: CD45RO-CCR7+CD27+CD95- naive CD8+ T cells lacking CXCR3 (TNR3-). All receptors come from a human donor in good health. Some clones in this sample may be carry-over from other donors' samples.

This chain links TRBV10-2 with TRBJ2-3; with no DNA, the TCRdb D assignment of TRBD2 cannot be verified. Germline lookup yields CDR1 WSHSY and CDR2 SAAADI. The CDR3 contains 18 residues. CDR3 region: CASSESVAGRPIADTQYF.

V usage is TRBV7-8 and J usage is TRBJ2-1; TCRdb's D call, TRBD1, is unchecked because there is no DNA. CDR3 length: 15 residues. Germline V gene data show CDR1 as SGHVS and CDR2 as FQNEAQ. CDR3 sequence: CASSRALGGAVEQFF.

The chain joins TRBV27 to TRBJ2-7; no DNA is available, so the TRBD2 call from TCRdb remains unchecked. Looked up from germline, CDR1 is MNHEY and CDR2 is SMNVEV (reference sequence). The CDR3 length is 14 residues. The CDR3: CASSWVAGAGEQYF.

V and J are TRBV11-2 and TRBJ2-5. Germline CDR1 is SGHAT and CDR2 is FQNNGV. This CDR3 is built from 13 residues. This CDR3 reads CASSLAHKETQYF.

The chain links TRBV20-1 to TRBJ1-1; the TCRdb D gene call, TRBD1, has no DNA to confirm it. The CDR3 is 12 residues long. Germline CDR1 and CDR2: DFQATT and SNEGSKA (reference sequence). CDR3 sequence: CSAWTGNTEAFF.

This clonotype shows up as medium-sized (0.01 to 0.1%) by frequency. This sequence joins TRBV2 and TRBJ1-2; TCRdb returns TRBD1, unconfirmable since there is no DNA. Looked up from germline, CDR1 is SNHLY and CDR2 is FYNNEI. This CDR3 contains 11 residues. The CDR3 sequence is CASSETYGGTF.

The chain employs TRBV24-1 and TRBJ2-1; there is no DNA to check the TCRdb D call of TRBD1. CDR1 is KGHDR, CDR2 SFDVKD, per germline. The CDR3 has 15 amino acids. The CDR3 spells CATSDWTGADNQQFF.

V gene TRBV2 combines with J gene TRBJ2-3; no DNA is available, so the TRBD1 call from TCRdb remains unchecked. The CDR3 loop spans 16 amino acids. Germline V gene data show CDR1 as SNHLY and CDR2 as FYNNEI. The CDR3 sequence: CASPESFSPSTDTQYF.

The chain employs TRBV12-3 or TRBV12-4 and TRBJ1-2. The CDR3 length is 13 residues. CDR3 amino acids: CASSPSRDFEHTF.

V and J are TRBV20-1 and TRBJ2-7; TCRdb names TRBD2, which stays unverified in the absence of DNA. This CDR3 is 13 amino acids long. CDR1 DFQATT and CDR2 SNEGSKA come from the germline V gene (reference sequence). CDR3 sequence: CSANYVSGYEQYF.

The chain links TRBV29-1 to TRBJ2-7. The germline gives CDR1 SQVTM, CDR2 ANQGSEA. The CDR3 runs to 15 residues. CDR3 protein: CSVEDPDRTAYEQYF.

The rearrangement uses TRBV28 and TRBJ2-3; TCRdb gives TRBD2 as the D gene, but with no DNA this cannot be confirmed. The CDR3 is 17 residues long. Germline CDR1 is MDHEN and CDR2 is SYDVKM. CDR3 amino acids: CASSLLVPSGIPDTQYF.

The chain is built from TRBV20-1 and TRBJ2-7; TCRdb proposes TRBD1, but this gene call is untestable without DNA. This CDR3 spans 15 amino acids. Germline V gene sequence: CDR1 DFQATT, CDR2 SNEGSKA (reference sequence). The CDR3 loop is CSARFLRDGSYEQYF.

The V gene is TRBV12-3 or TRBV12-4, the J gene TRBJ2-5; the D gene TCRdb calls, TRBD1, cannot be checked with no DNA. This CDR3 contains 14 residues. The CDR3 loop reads CASSKQGGQETQYF.

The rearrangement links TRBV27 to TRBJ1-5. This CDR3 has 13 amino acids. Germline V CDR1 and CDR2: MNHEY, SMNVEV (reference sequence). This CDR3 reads CASSLGQLQPQHF.

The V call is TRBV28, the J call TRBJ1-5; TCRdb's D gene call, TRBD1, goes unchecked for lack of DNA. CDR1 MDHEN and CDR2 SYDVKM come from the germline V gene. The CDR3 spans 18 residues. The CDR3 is CASRHDRVFGFINQPQHF.

CDR3 loop: CASSQSWGSSYEQYF. The V gene is TRBV4-3, the J gene TRBJ2-7. This CDR3 contains 15 residues. CDR1 and CDR2 (germline): LGHNA, YSLEER.

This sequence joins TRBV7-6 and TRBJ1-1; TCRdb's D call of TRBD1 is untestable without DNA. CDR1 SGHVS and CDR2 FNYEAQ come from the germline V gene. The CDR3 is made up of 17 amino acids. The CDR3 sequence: CASSGGQGGTRNTEAFF.

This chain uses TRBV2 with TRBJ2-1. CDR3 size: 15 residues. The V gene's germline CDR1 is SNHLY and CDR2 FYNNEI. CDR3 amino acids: CASSVGKNGIDEQFF.

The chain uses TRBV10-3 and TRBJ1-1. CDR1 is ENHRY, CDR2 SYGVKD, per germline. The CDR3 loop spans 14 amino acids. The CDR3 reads CAISEPTMNTEAFF.

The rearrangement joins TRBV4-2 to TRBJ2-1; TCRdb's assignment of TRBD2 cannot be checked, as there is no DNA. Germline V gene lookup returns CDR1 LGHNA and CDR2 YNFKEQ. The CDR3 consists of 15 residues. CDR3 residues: CASSSPPGGLDEQFF.

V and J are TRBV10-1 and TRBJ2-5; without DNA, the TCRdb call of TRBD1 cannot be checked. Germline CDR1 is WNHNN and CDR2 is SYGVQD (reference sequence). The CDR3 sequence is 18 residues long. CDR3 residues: CASSEVEGAISSGETQYF.